A single sample gave rise to the 20 T cell receptor beta chains below, sequenced in a study of blood T cell repertoires in COVID-19 (dated by TCRdb to 2020 to 2021). Library creation used the immunoSEQ multiplex PCR assay. This immuneACCESS table, as held by TCRdb, lists in-frame sequences with V and J called but not all clones. Of the missing ones, under half trace to an unresolved V gene in checked studies; the others have no known cause. Recorded for this sample are 55,000 to 90,000 clones; 75% to 95% of them occurred a single time. In total, the top ten clones hold over 10% of the sample. The sequenced material came from peripheral blood. All receptors come from a human donor with active COVID-19. The donor label of this sample is uncertain.

V usage is TRBV5-4 and J usage is TRBJ2-5; D perhaps matches TRBD2 (6 bases). Germline V lookup: CDR1 SGHNT, CDR2 YYREEE (reference sequence). There are 15 residues in the CDR3. Trimming took off 0 bases at V and 3 bases at J, with 12 bases between the two ends. CDR3 DNA: TGTGCCAGCAGCTTGGCAGGGAGGATTGAAGAGACCCAGTACTTC. Translating gives CASSLAGRIEETQYF.

The chain joins TRBV9 to TRBJ2-2; the D is unclear. The CDR3 is 14 residues long. The V end lost 4 bases, the J end lost 9 bases, and 16 bases lay between the germline ends. The germline V gene encodes CDR1 SGDLS and CDR2 YYNGEE. The CDR3 DNA sequence: TGTGCCAGCAGCTCCATTCGCTATACCAGGGAGCTGTTTTTT. It specifies CASSSIRYTRELFF.

This clone was picked up one time. This sequence joins TRBV5-4 and TRBJ2-3, with D perhaps TRBD2 (5 bases). Trimming left V 4 bases short and J 4 bases short, with 7 bases between. Germline assignment: CDR1 SGHNT and CDR2 YYREEE (reference sequence). This CDR3 contains 12 residues. In nucleotides, the CDR3 is TGTGCCAGCAGCGCACTAGCAGATACGCAGTATTTT. This sequence encodes CASSALADTQYF. Using reference TRBV5-4 and TRBJ2-3 for the parts outside the CDR3, the full variable domain is ETGVTQSPTHLIKTRGQQVTLRCSSQSGHNTVSWYQQALGQGPQFIFQYYREEENGRGNFPPRFSGLQFPNYSSELNVNALELDDSALYLCASSALADTQYFGPGTRLTVL.

A single count supports this clone. The genes are TRBV7-9 and TRBJ2-1; D not certain. The CDR3 contains 12 residues. V lost 8 bases and J 2 bases, leaving 7 bases between the germline ends. CDR1 SEHNR and CDR2 FQNEAQ come from the germline V gene (reference sequence). The CDR3 DNA reads TGTGCCAGCGGGCGCACCTACAATGAGCAGTTCTTC. Translating gives CASGRTYNEQFF.

V is TRBV24-1 and J is TRBJ2-7; maybe TRBD1 (5 bases). The germline V gene has CDR1 KGHDR and CDR2 SFDVKD. V gave up 4 bases and J gave up 4 bases, with 7 bases separating them. The CDR3 runs to 12 residues. The DNA for the CDR3 is TGTGCCACCAGTGACCAGGGTTACGAGCAGTACTTC. Translating gives CATSDQGYEQYF.

This chain links TRBV7-9 with TRBJ2-5, with TRBD2 matching 13 bases. The CDR3 runs 16 residues. The germline V gene encodes CDR1 SEHNR and CDR2 FQNEAQ (reference sequence). J lost 1 base, V lost 5 bases, and 4 bases had no gene match. The CDR3 spells CASSPGLAGPQETQYF. DNA for the CDR3: TGTGCCAGCAGCCCGGGACTAGCGGGACCCCAAGAGACCCAGTACTTC.

The table lists this clone with a few counts. The genes are TRBV6-5 and TRBJ2-7, with 10 bases matching TRBD1. CDR1 and CDR2 (germline): MNHEY, SVGAGI. The CDR3 runs to 15 residues. J gave up 7 bases and V 6 bases, and 12 bases lay outside the gene matches. The CDR3 bases are TGTGCCAGCAGGAAAGAGGGGACAGGGGTAAGGGAGCAGTACTTC. Encoded protein: CASRKEGTGVREQYF.

The V gene is TRBV30, the J gene TRBJ1-1; 10 bases are shared with TRBD1. Germline V gives CDR1 GTSNPN, CDR2 SVGIG (reference sequence). The CDR3 is 17 residues long. After removal of 0 bases from V and 6 bases from J, the junction contained 13 bases not matched to a gene. CDR3 protein: CAWSVQPGQGSVPEAFF. CDR3 sequence (DNA): TGTGCCTGGAGTGTACAACCGGGACAGGGGAGTGTTCCTGAAGCTTTCTTT.

The J gene is TRBJ1-1, the V gene TRBV19; D is undetermined. This CDR3 contains 17 residues. V was cut by 1 base and J by 3 bases, with 18 bases left in between. CDR1 is LNHDA, CDR2 SQIVND, per germline (reference sequence). CDR3 coding DNA: TGTGCCAGTAGTATAGTTATCTCGGGAACTTGGGACACTGAAGCTTTCTTT. It codes for CASSIVISGTWDTEAFF.

V and J are TRBV2 and TRBJ2-2; 8 bases map to TRBD1. Germline values: CDR1 SNHLY, CDR2 FYNNEI. The length of the CDR3 is 13 residues. Losses at the gene ends were 6 bases for V and 5 bases for J; bases not matched to a gene: 2. CDR3 in amino acids: CASSGQGTGELFF. CDR3 coding DNA: TGTGCCAGCAGCGGACAGGGAACCGGGGAGCTGTTTTTT.

This clone was seen more than once but under ten times. The chain links TRBV29-1 to TRBJ2-2; TRBD2 agrees at 9 bases. Germline CDR1 SQVTM, CDR2 ANQGSEA. Trimming cost V 7 bases and J 2 bases; bases outside gene matches: 5. The CDR3 runs 14 residues. CDR3 loop: CSAMTSGNTGELFF. For the CDR3, the DNA is TGCAGCGCAATGACTAGCGGAAACACCGGGGAGCTGTTTTTT.

This chain uses TRBV6-5 with TRBJ1-2; 8 nucleotides agree with TRBD1. The length of the CDR3 is 14 residues. The ends lost 10 bases at V and 4 bases at J; junction bases unmatched: 11. Germline CDR1 and CDR2: MNHEY and SVGAGI. The CDR3 here is CATKPTGESYGYTF. The CDR3 DNA sequence: TGTGCCACCAAACCGACAGGGGAAAGCTATGGCTACACCTTC.

The chain uses TRBV27 and TRBJ2-3; 13 positions match TRBD2. The CDR3 contains 16 residues. The trim removed 6 bases at V and 1 base at J, leaving 4 bases unmatched. Per the germline V gene, CDR1 is MNHEY and CDR2 is SMNVEV (reference sequence). The CDR3 reads CASSRLAGGGTDTQYF. The CDR3, as DNA: TGTGCCAGCAGCCGACTAGCGGGGGGAGGCACAGATACGCAGTATTTT.

The rearrangement links TRBV6-2 or TRBV6-3 to TRBJ2-7; TRBD2 is a possible D gene (5 bases). With 7 bases removed from V and 4 bases from J, the gap between germline ends came to 11 bases. The CDR3 is 12 residues long. Germline V gives CDR1 MNHEY, CDR2 SVGEGT. The CDR3 here is CASNPTGYEQYF. The DNA of the CDR3 is TGTGCCAGCAACCCGACGGGATACGAGCAGTACTTC.

The rearrangement joins TRBV27 to TRBJ2-5, with D perhaps matching TRBD1 (6 bases). The CDR3 sequence is 14 residues long. V dropped 6 bases and J dropped 1 base, with 12 bases sitting between them. Germline V gene lookup returns CDR1 MNHEY and CDR2 SMNVEV (reference sequence). CDR3 in amino acids: CASRGTYRQETQYF. The CDR3 DNA is TGTGCCAGCAGGGGGACATATCGCCAAGAGACCCAGTACTTC.

The rearrangement joins TRBV20-1 to TRBJ1-1, with D unresolved. The CDR3 consists of 10 residues. Germline values: CDR1 DFQATT, CDR2 SNEGSKA (reference sequence). V shed 4 bases and J shed 7 bases, with 7 bases lying between them. Here the CDR3 DNA reads TGCAGTGCTACCCCTTTTGAAGCTTTCTTT. Encoded protein: CSATPFEAFF.

The genes are TRBV5-4 and TRBJ2-3; TRBD2 matches 7 bases. The CDR3 runs 15 residues. The germline V gene encodes CDR1 SGHNT and CDR2 YYREEE (reference sequence). V lost 5 bases and J lost 0; bases outside the gene matches: 6. Written as DNA, the CDR3 is TGTGCCAGCAGGGGACGGGGGGTTAGCACAGATACGCAGTATTTT. Translating gives CASRGRGVSTDTQYF.

The CDR3 reads CASSPRPGQGIYEQYF. CDR3 nucleotide sequence: TGTGCCAGCTCACCACGGCCGGGACAGGGAATTTACGAGCAGTACTTC. This chain links TRBV18 with TRBJ2-7, with TRBD1 matching over 9 bases. CDR3 length: 16 amino acids. V lost 1 base, J lost 4 bases, and 8 bases stayed unmatched. Germline V gene lookup returns CDR1 KGHSH and CDR2 LQKENI.

This clone has ten or more counts. The CDR3 is CASSLGGRGELFF. CDR3 sequence (DNA): TGTGCCAGCAGCTTAGGCGGGAGAGGGGAGCTGTTTTTT. The chain uses TRBV7-8 and TRBJ2-2; 7 positions match TRBD2. The CDR3 consists of 13 residues. Looked up from germline, CDR1 is SGHVS and CDR2 is FQNEAQ. V dropped 1 base and J dropped 8; count of bases not matched to a gene: 1.

V is TRBV4-3 and J is TRBJ2-1, with 10 bases identical to TRBD2. With 1 base clipped from V and 2 bases from J, the junction kept 2 bases outside the gene matches. CDR3 size: 16 residues. Germline loops: CDR1 LGHNA, CDR2 YSLEER. The CDR3 nucleotides read TGCGCCAGCAGCCAAGGAGGGACTAGCGCCTACAATGAGCAGTTCTTC. It yields the protein CASSQGGTSAYNEQFF.